Below, 29 T cell receptor beta chains from the same sample are listed, as sequenced in a study of blood T cell repertoires in COVID-19. Here immunoSEQ multiplex PCR was the method, and the copy in TCRdb shows in-frame clones only, minus some. This table has more than 85,000 clones, around three quarters appearing once. The sample was peripheral blood. Receptors originate from a human donor in a cohort sampled during active or convalescent COVID-19.

This chain connects TRBV3-1 (or the pseudogene TRBV3-2) to TRBJ1-2; tentatively, D is TRBD1 (6 bases). V shed 3 bases and J shed 14 bases, with 10 bases lying between them. This CDR3 contains 10 residues. Per the germline V gene, CDR1 is LGHDT and CDR2 is YNNKEL (reference sequence). The DNA of the CDR3 is TGTGCCAGCAGCCAGGGGACACTGACCTTC. Its translation is CASSQGTLTF.

J is TRBJ2-5 and V is TRBV5-6; 8 nucleotides line up with TRBD2. Losses at the gene ends were 2 bases for V and 1 base for J; bases not matched to a gene: 4. Germline V gives CDR1 SGHDT, CDR2 YYEEEE. The CDR3 extends over 15 amino acids. This CDR3 reads CASSFSGGVQETQYF. In DNA form, the CDR3 reads TGTGCCAGCAGCTTTTCGGGGGGGGTCCAAGAGACCCAGTACTTC.

The chain combines TRBV10-2 with TRBJ1-5, with D possibly being TRBD1 (6 bases). The V end lost 3 bases, the J end lost 3 bases, and 15 bases lay between the germline ends. The length of the CDR3 is 16 residues. The germline CDR1 and CDR2 sequences are WSHSY and SAAADI. This chain's CDR3 is CASSDSRGAINQPQHF. In DNA, the CDR3 is TGCGCCAGCAGTGACTCACGGGGGGCCATCAATCAGCCCCAGCATTTT.

The rearrangement joins TRBV29-1 to TRBJ2-1; the match to TRBD2 covers 7 bases. After removal of 4 bases from V and 7 bases from J, the junction contained 19 bases not matched to a gene. The CDR3 runs 17 residues. The germline gives CDR1 SQVTM, CDR2 ANQGSEA. The DNA of the CDR3 is TGCAGCGTTGTATATGGACTAGTCCCCCTCTTAACTAATGAGCAGTTCTTC. As protein: CSVVYGLVPLLTNEQFF.

The rearrangement joins TRBV5-4 to TRBJ1-2, with TRBD1 matching over 9 bases. The CDR3 has 13 residues. Germline V gene lookup returns CDR1 SGHNT and CDR2 YYREEE (reference sequence). Unmatched junction bases numbered 3, after V lost 5 bases and J lost 4 bases. Here the CDR3 DNA reads TGTGCCAGCAGGGCGACAGGGGGCTATGGCTACACCTTC. It translates to CASRATGGYGYTF.

Of note for this clone: The sample holds other DNA sequences that translate to the same CDR3. The chain is built from TRBV12-3 or TRBV12-4 and TRBJ1-3; D might be TRBD1 (5 bases). This CDR3 is built from 13 residues. V lost 6 bases, J lost 3 bases, and 9 bases lay in between. As DNA, the CDR3 is TGTGCCAGCAGGCTCGGGGGTGGAAACACCATATATTTT. Translated: CASRLGGGNTIYF.

The CDR3 region is CASSTGSGYTF. CDR3 nucleotides: TGTGCCAGCAGTACAGGGAGTGGCTACACCTTC. The chain has TRBV12-3 or TRBV12-4 and TRBJ1-2; perhaps TRBD1 as D (6 bases). Deletions cut 5 bases from V and 7 bases from J, with 8 bases between. The CDR3 runs to 11 residues.

The rearrangement links TRBV28 to TRBJ2-7, with 12 bases matching TRBD2. The CDR3 runs to 14 residues. J gave up 10 bases and V 3 bases, and 7 bases lay outside the gene matches. Per the germline V gene, CDR1 is MDHEN and CDR2 is SYDVKM. Here the CDR3 reads CASSFPSGRAQQYF. CDR3 coding DNA: TGTGCCAGCAGTTTTCCTAGCGGGAGGGCCCAACAGTACTTC.

The table lists this clone with a count of one. The gene calls are TRBV10-3 and TRBJ1-6; D is perhaps TRBD1 (5 bases). V was cut by 3 bases and J by 10 bases, with 10 bases left in between. This CDR3 has 13 residues. CDR1 and CDR2 (germline): ENHRY, SYGVKD. CDR3 region: CAISDRESSPLHF. The CDR3 DNA sequence: TGTGCCATCAGTGACAGGGAAAGCTCACCCCTCCACTTT.

V usage is TRBV14 and J usage is TRBJ2-4; TRBD2 might be the D (5 bases). Germline CDR1 reads SGHDN; CDR2 reads FVKESK. The ends were cut back, 3 bases at V and 0 bases at J, with 9 bases in the middle. The CDR3 spans 15 residues. CDR3: CASSHRGLAKNIQYF. Here the CDR3 DNA reads TGTGCCAGCAGCCACCGAGGGCTAGCCAAAAACATTCAGTACTTC.

The J gene is TRBJ1-5, the V gene TRBV10-2, with D unresolved. Germline lookup yields CDR1 WSHSY and CDR2 SAAADI. CDR3 length equals 13 residues. V lost 5 bases and J 7 bases, leaving 12 bases between the germline ends. CDR3 protein: CASSLSMWQPQHF. The CDR3 region has the DNA TGCGCCAGCAGTCTCTCTATGTGGCAGCCCCAGCATTTT.

This clone turned up a few times. The chain couples TRBV4-3 to TRBJ2-2, with 12 bases matching TRBD2. V lost 3 bases to trimming and J lost 7 bases; unmatched junction nucleotides: 9. Germline CDR1 LGHNA, CDR2 YSLEER. The CDR3 length is 17 residues. DNA for the CDR3: TGCGCCAGCAGCCATACTTCTAGCGGGAGGGATATCGGGGAGCTGTTTTTT. Its translation: CASSHTSSGRDIGELFF.

This clone was observed once. V is TRBV10-3 and J is TRBJ2-7; D not resolved. The V gene's germline CDR1 is ENHRY and CDR2 SYGVKD. The ends were cut back, 3 bases at V and 4 bases at J, with 7 bases in the middle. CDR3 length: 12 residues. The CDR3: CAISDRSYEQYF. CDR3 DNA sequence: TGTGCCATCAGTGATCGGTCTTACGAGCAGTACTTC.

This clone turned up a few times. The chain carries TRBV7-9 and TRBJ2-1; D possibly corresponds to TRBD1 (5 bases). The CDR3 has 13 amino acids. The V gene lost 5 bases and the J gene lost 7 bases, with 12 bases spanning the gap. The V gene's germline CDR1 is SEHNR and CDR2 FQNEAQ (reference sequence). This chain's CDR3 is CASSPRSGNEQFF. CDR3 nucleotide sequence: TGTGCCAGCAGCCCCAGGTCAGGGAATGAGCAGTTCTTC.

The chain employs TRBV6-5 and TRBJ1-4; TRBD1 might be the D (5 bases). V shed 2 bases and J shed 11 bases, with 12 bases lying between them. The CDR3 loop spans 13 amino acids. Germline V gene lookup returns CDR1 MNHEY and CDR2 SVGAGI. CDR3 sequence: CASSYVDKGKLFF. The DNA for the CDR3 is TGTGCCAGCAGTTACGTCGACAAGGGGAAACTGTTTTTT.

The chain joins TRBV18 to TRBJ2-7; D might be TRBD2 (5 bases). Trimming removed 0 bases at V and 5 bases at J, with 8 bases between. Per the germline V gene, CDR1 is KGHSH and CDR2 is LQKENI. The CDR3 sequence is 13 residues long. CDR3 DNA sequence: TGTGCCAGCTCACCACCAGGGCGGGACGAGCAGTACTTC. Translation gives CASSPPGRDEQYF.

This clone was found once. This chain connects TRBV11-3 to TRBJ2-5; 7 nucleotides line up with TRBD1. This CDR3 is built from 14 residues. Germline V gene sequence: CDR1 SGHNT, CDR2 YENEEA. Trimming removed 2 bases from V and 5 bases from J; junction bases left unmatched: 5. Here the CDR3 reads CASSLRQGSETQYF. The DNA of the CDR3 is TGTGCCAGCAGCTTAAGACAGGGTTCGGAGACCCAGTACTTC. The variable domain in full, with the rest retrieved from reference TRBV11-3 and TRBJ2-5, is EAGVVQSPRYKIIEKKQPVAFWCNPISGHNTLYWYLQNLGQGPELLIRYENEEAVDDSQLPKDRFSAERLKGVDSTLKIQPAELGDSAVYLCASSLRQGSETQYFGPGTRLLVL.

The chain employs TRBV6-6 and TRBJ2-7, with D uncertain. Germline lookup yields CDR1 MNHNY and CDR2 SVGAGI (reference sequence). Trimming stripped 2 bases from V and 1 base from J, with 9 bases between. This CDR3 has 14 residues. In nucleotides, the CDR3 is TGTGCCAGCAGTTACGCGGTCGGGTCCTACGAGCAGTACTTC. Protein: CASSYAVGSYEQYF.

This chain joins TRBV7-6 and TRBJ2-2; D not resolved. Trimming shortened V by 1 base and J by 4 bases, and 4 bases separated the two germline ends. This CDR3 has 13 amino acids. The germline V gene encodes CDR1 SGHVS and CDR2 FNYEAQ. For the CDR3, the DNA is TGTGCCAGCAGCTTAGGGCCCACCGGGGAGCTGTTTTTT. Encoded protein: CASSLGPTGELFF.

The chain carries TRBV7-2 and TRBJ2-7; the match to TRBD2 covers 8 bases. The V gene end was trimmed by 5 bases and the J gene end by 7 bases; junction bases not matched to a gene: 7. Per the germline V gene, CDR1 is SGHTA and CDR2 is FQGNSA. The CDR3 sequence is 13 residues long. This chain's CDR3 is CASSHGGGREQYF. The CDR3 DNA is TGTGCCAGCAGCCACGGCGGGGGGCGGGAGCAGTACTTC.

The chain has TRBV5-6 and TRBJ1-1, with D unresolved. The germline CDR1 and CDR2 sequences are SGHDT and YYEEEE. CDR3 length: 12 residues. V lost 1 base and J 4 bases, leaving 5 bases between the germline ends. The CDR3 protein is CASSLYTTEAFF. CDR3 nucleotide sequence: TGTGCCAGCAGCTTGTACACCACTGAAGCTTTCTTT. Complete variable domain (other parts from reference TRBV5-6 and TRBJ1-1): DAGVTQSPTHLIKTRGQQVTLRCSPKSGHDTVSWYQQALGQGPQFIFQYYEEEERQRGNFPDRFSGHQFPNYSSELNVNALLLGDSALYLCASSLYTTEAFFGQGTRLTVV.

The CDR3 sequence is CASSPGQGVLVAFF. The CDR3 nucleotides are TGTGCCAGCAGCCCGGGACAGGGGGTATTAGTGGCTTTCTTT. The chain recombines TRBV5-4 with TRBJ1-1; 11 nucleotides match TRBD1. Germline V gene sequence: CDR1 SGHNT, CDR2 YYREEE (reference sequence). This CDR3 is built from 14 residues. Germline trimming cut 4 bases from V and 11 bases from J; bases unmatched to any gene: 10.

V is TRBV6-7 and J is TRBJ2-1, with unresolved D. TRBV6-7 is noted as an ORF with a role that remains uncertain. The V end was cut by 0 bases, the J end by 4 bases, with 13 bases between. The CDR3 totals 16 residues. The CDR3 sequence: CASSYSLRSTYNEQFF. CDR3 bases: TGTGCCAGCAGTTACTCATTGCGGAGCACTTACAATGAGCAGTTCTTC.

J is TRBJ2-3 and V is TRBV6-2 or TRBV6-3; 7 nucleotides align to TRBD2. Germline V gene lookup returns CDR1 MNHEY and CDR2 SVGEGT. V lost 5 bases and J lost 5; bases outside the gene matches: 10. This CDR3 comprises 15 residues. CDR3 amino acids: CASSPRRESVDTQYF. Written as DNA, the CDR3 is TGTGCCAGCAGTCCCCGGCGGGAGTCGGTAGATACGCAGTATTTT.

The chain links TRBV10-3 to TRBJ2-7, with 7 positions matching TRBD1. Germline V gives CDR1 ENHRY, CDR2 SYGVKD. The CDR3 length is 12 residues. The V segment lost 8 bases and the J segment 4 bases; nucleotides outside the gene matches: 5. CDR3 residues: CAIGQGVYEQYF. For the CDR3, the DNA is TGTGCCATCGGGCAGGGGGTTTACGAGCAGTACTTC.

This chain uses TRBV28 with TRBJ2-5; D is ambiguous. The CDR3 extends over 14 amino acids. V lost 1 base and J 1 base, leaving 7 bases between the germline ends. In germline, CDR1 is MDHEN, CDR2 SYDVKM. The CDR3 here is CASSLSLPQETQYF. In nucleotides, the CDR3 is TGTGCCAGCAGTTTATCCCTACCCCAAGAGACCCAGTACTTC.

With respect to this clone: The sample has other DNA sequences that encode this CDR3 too. V is TRBV7-9 and J is TRBJ1-3; 7 bases map to TRBD1. The CDR3 consists of 14 residues. The germline CDR1 and CDR2 sequences are SEHNR and FQNEAQ (reference sequence). Trimming removed 5 bases from V and 2 bases from J; junction bases left unmatched: 3. CDR3 sequence: CASSPTGTGNTIYF. The CDR3 coding sequence is TGTGCCAGCAGCCCGACAGGGACTGGAAACACCATATATTTT.

The table lists this clone with many counts. The chain combines TRBV9 with TRBJ1-6, with 7 nucleotides matching TRBD1. The V and J ends lost 0 bases and 8 bases, in that order; junction bases with no gene match: 2. Per germline, CDR1 SGDLS and CDR2 YYNGEE. The CDR3 runs to 14 residues. CDR3 region: CASSVEGAYSPLHF. The CDR3, as DNA: TGTGCCAGCAGCGTAGAGGGGGCTTATTCACCCCTCCACTTT.

This clone was recorded a few times. This sequence joins TRBV11-3 and TRBJ2-3; 8 nucleotides align to TRBD1. The CDR3 covers 15 residues. Germline V gene data show CDR1 as SGHNT and CDR2 as YENEEA. V shed 3 bases and J 4 bases; nucleotides not matched to a gene: 6. CDR3 residues: CASSFRTGSADTQYF. CDR3 in DNA: TGTGCCAGCAGCTTCAGGACAGGGTCAGCAGATACGCAGTATTTT.